Listed below are T cell receptor beta chains from one sample, sequenced in a study of T cell changes during pregnancy in multiple sclerosis. Libraries were prepared by immunoSEQ multiplex PCR; TCRdb keeps only in-frame clonotypes and omits some of them. This sample has about 46,000 clones; 93% occur once, and the top ten carry roughly 3.9%. Sequencing was performed on CD8+ T cells from peripheral blood mononuclear cells, taken after pregnancy. Receptors originate from a female donor with multiple sclerosis, enrolled in a pregnancy study. CDR3s include the opening cysteine and the closing phenylalanine or tryptophan.

cdr3_length v_call cdr3_aa
15 TRBV11-2 CASSLGRRGHTEAFF
14 TRBV4-1 CASSPSRGTDEQYF
15 TRBV9 CASSVEAGSYNEQFF
16 TRBV6-4 CASSDGLGNGADTQYF
16 TRBV12-1 CASSRPPREDTGELFF
15 TRBV27 CASSLALGSSYEQYF
15 TRBV9 CASSAARGTNTEAFF
14 TRBV25-1 CASSELSSGNTIYF
16 TRBV7-2 CASRTSGRLPPYEQYF
15 TRBV7-2 CASSLRGGAYNEQFF
12 TRBV27 CASSSPGRAQHF
15 TRBV5-4 CASSLWTSGTYEQYF
15 TRBV5-4 CASNLRAGGPDTQYF
13 TRBV30 CAWSVVRAGELFF
14 TRBV30 CAWSILAGANEQFF
16 TRBV29-1 CSVARGALRSTYEQYF
12 TRBV4-2 CASSQDSYGYTF
11 TRBV2 CASSGAREAFF
16 TRBV25-1 CASMYERGASTDTQYF
15 TRBV19 CASSMGQSSYNEQFF
13 TRBV5-4 CASSTTGGSEQYF
15 TRBV2 CASSEIVGGWPGQYF
15 TRBV5-5 CASISLVGAGYEQYF
15 TRBV7-3 CASSLTAGTGSGYTF
14 TRBV9 CASSISGNTGELFF
19 TRBV11-2 CASSRFPLAGGPIINEQFF
14 TRBV11-1 CASSGSHGSYEQYF
13 TRBV7-3 CASSFGGVDGYTF
13 TRBV27 CASSFLDSYEQYF
15 TRBV7-3 CASSLTWGRTNEQFF
15 TRBV5-1 CASSFSRDSYTEAFF
13 TRBV19 CASSIGGGTEAFF
13 TRBV25-1 CASSGGNKRGYTF
16 TRBV5-8 CASSLRDRSSGNTIYF
16 TRBV19 CASSTDYLGLTGELFF
16 TRBV18 CASSPQTSGNVYEQYF
14 TRBV29-1 CSVRRAGKNNEQFF
14 TRBV4-1 CASSQELGAYEQYF
12 TRBV13 CASSLSYYEQYF
11 TRBV20-1 CSAPGGAEAFF
16 TRBV6-5 CASSYLGTEYQETQYF
14 TRBV19 CASSQGLAANEQFF